A selection of T cell receptor beta chains follows, all from one sample in a study of CD8 T cells in Susac syndrome. TCRdb passed the immunoSEQ multiplex PCR reads through MiXCR, listing each CDR3 protein once. This sample yields around 23,000 distinct CDR3 sequences, of which about 94% are seen a single time; 0.55% to 0.75% belongs to the top ten. The material sequenced was CD8+ T cells from PBMCs. The receptor source for this set is a human donor with Susac syndrome. Each CDR3 is given with its conserved first and last residue. The D gene is left open where the match is weak. Only part of the rows carry a size: once, few, many, or a class if the clone is expanded.

d_call | j_call | clone_size | v_call | cdr3_aa | cdr3_nt
TRBD1 | TRBJ1-1 | - | TRBV6-5 | CASATGALATEAFF | TGTGCCAGCGCGACAGGGGCGCTGGCCACTGAAGCTTTCTTT
- | TRBJ1-1 | - | TRBV5-1 | CASSLTMVDTEAFF | TGCGCCAGCAGCCTGACGATGGTGGACACTGAAGCTTTCTTT
- | TRBJ2-7 | - | TRBV7-9 | CASSRRNMEYEQYF | TGTGCCAGCAGCCGTAGGAACATGGAGTACGAGCAGTACTTC
- | TRBJ1-6 | - | TRBV4-1 | CASSQAGPLQPLHF | TGCGCCAGCAGCCAAGCAGGGCCTTTACAACCCCTCCACTTT
- | TRBJ1-4 | - | TRBV2 | CASRETLNEKLFF | TGTGCCAGCAGGGAGACACTTAATGAAAAACTGTTTTTT
- | TRBJ1-1 | - | TRBV18 | CASSLEGMNTEAFF | TGTGCCAGCTCACTCGAAGGGATGAACACTGAAGCTTTCTTT
- | TRBJ2-7 | - | TRBV19 | CASSIRIDYEQYF | TGTGCCAGTAGTATTAGGATTGACTACGAGCAGTACTTC
- | TRBJ1-5 | - | TRBV7-2 | CASSLALVPGGAQHF | TGTGCCAGCAGCTTAGCTCTCGTGCCCGGGGGAGCCCAGCATTTT
TRBD2 | TRBJ2-3 | - | TRBV7-2 | CASSSIPSGGGDTQYF | TGTGCCAGCAGCTCAATCCCTAGCGGGGGGGGAGATACGCAGTATTTT
- | TRBJ2-7 | - | TRBV3-1 | CASSQDVCGAQTEYEQYF | TGTGCCAGCAGCCAAGATGTCTGCGGGGCCCAGACGGAATACGAGCAGTACTTC
- | TRBJ1-5 | - | TRBV5-1 | CASSQESGQPQHF | TGCGCCAGCAGCCAGGAAAGTGGTCAGCCCCAGCATTTT
- | TRBJ1-1 | - | TRBV6-2/TRBV6-3 | CASSYSILGMNTEAFF | TGTGCCAGCAGTTACTCGATTCTGGGGATGAACACTGAAGCTTTCTTT
- | TRBJ1-6 | - | TRBV6-6 | CASSPPSYNSPLHF | TGTGCCAGCAGTCCACCGAGCTATAATTCACCCCTCCACTTT
- | TRBJ1-1 | - | TRBV9 | CASSGNTGTEAFF | TGTGCCAGCAGCGGTAACACGGGGACTGAAGCTTTCTTT
- | TRBJ2-7 | few | TRBV5-6 | CASSLSSYEQYF | TGTGCCAGCAGCTTGAGCTCCTACGAGCAGTACTTC
TRBD1 | TRBJ2-7 | - | TRBV28 | CASSWGQAPYEQYF | TGTGCCAGCAGTTGGGGACAGGCTCCCTACGAGCAGTACTTC
- | TRBJ2-5 | - | TRBV19 | CASRSSGETQYF | TGTGCCAGTAGATCCTCGGGGGAGACCCAGTACTTC
- | TRBJ1-1 | - | TRBV20-1 | CSAKTGNTEAFF | TGCAGTGCTAAAACAGGGAACACTGAAGCTTTCTTT
- | TRBJ2-7 | - | TRBV14 | CASSQDRSVSYEQYF | TGTGCCAGCAGCCAAGATCGGTCAGTTAGCTACGAGCAGTACTTC
TRBD1 | TRBJ2-2 | - | TRBV5-6 | CASSLGQGSTGELFF | TGTGCCAGCAGCTTGGGACAGGGGAGCACCGGGGAGCTGTTTTTT
- | TRBJ1-3 | once | TRBV20-1 | CSARARDSGNTIYF | TGCAGTGCTAGAGCCAGAGACTCTGGAAACACCATATATTTT
- | TRBJ1-2 | - | TRBV20-1 | CSARKPAEQQYGYTF | TGCAGTGCTAGGAAACCCGCAGAACAGCAGTATGGCTACACCTTC
TRBD1 | TRBJ1-5 | - | TRBV6-1 | CASSEDRGTGNQPQHF | TGTGCCAGCAGTGAGGACAGGGGGACGGGAAACCAGCCCCAGCATTTT
- | TRBJ2-1 | - | TRBV7-9 | CASTQDAIYNEQFF | TGTGCCAGCACGCAAGATGCAATCTACAATGAGCAGTTCTTC
- | TRBJ1-6 | - | TRBV5-6 | CASSPGSYNSPLHF | TGTGCCAGCTCCCCGGGATCCTATAATTCACCCCTCCACTTT
- | TRBJ2-5 | - | TRBV19 | CASADGETQYF | TGTGCCAGTGCGGACGGAGAGACCCAGTACTTC
- | TRBJ2-2 | - | TRBV6-1 | CASTGADTGELFF | TGTGCCAGCACGGGGGCGGACACCGGGGAGCTGTTTTTT
TRBD1 | TRBJ2-4 | - | TRBV18 | CASSPRDPGQEGSFQYF | TGTGCCAGCTCACCACGCGATCCGGGACAGGAGGGAAGCTTTCAGTACTTC
- | TRBJ1-5 | - | TRBV7-9 | CASSLGTPRGTNQPQHF | TGTGCCAGCAGCTTAGGTACTCCCAGGGGAACCAATCAGCCCCAGCATTTT
- | TRBJ2-7 | - | TRBV28 | CASSEGSDYEQYF | TGTGCCAGCAGTGAGGGGTCCGACTACGAGCAGTACTTC
TRBD2 | TRBJ2-2 | - | TRBV6-5 | CASSALAGNTGELFF | TGTGCCAGCAGCGCACTAGCGGGAAACACCGGGGAGCTGTTTTTT
- | TRBJ1-2 | once | TRBV28 | CASSRPGVNYGYTF | TGTGCCAGCAGTCGGCCCGGGGTCAACTATGGCTACACCTTC
- | TRBJ2-5 | - | TRBV28 | CANYPDREGETQYF | TGTGCCAACTATCCGGACAGGGAGGGAGAGACCCAGTACTTC
- | TRBJ1-4 | - | TRBV7-9 | CASSLETVNEKLFF | TGTGCCAGCAGCCTCGAGACAGTTAATGAAAAACTGTTTTTT
- | TRBJ2-7 | - | TRBV12-3/TRBV12-4 | CASSLTVSTTYEQYF | TGTGCCAGCAGCCTAACAGTTTCAACCACCTACGAGCAGTACTTC
- | TRBJ2-5 | - | TRBV2 | CASTERLQLQETQYF | TGTGCCAGCACCGAGAGGCTACAGCTACAAGAGACCCAGTACTTC
TRBD2 | TRBJ2-2 | - | TRBV7-9 | CASSFPSGGAGTGELFF | TGTGCCAGCAGCTTCCCCTCGGGGGGGGCTGGCACCGGGGAGCTGTTTTTT
- | TRBJ1-2 | - | TRBV5-6 | CASSLAPNANYGYTF | TGTGCCAGCAGCTTGGCACCGAATGCTAACTATGGCTACACCTTC
- | TRBJ2-7 | few | TRBV19 | CASSEQRMFSYEQYF | TGTGCCAGTAGTGAACAGCGAATGTTCTCCTACGAGCAGTACTTC
- | TRBJ2-1 | - | TRBV12-3/TRBV12-4 | CASSHGSEQFF | TGTGCCAGCAGTCACGGATCTGAGCAGTTCTTC
- | TRBJ2-7 | - | TRBV7-3 | CASSSMAGSRYEQYF | TGTGCCAGCAGCTCTATGGCCGGGAGTCGCTACGAGCAGTACTTC
- | TRBJ1-3 | - | TRBV4-1 | CASSQVYSGNTIYF | TGCGCCAGCAGCCAAGTATACTCTGGAAACACCATATATTTT
TRBD2 | TRBJ2-3 | once | TRBV19 | CASSADAGGFSTDTQYF | TGTGCCAGTAGTGCGGATGCGGGGGGCTTCAGCACAGATACGCAGTATTTT
- | TRBJ1-6 | - | TRBV6-5 | CASTYNDYSPLHF | TGTGCCAGCACCTACAATGATTATTCACCCCTCCACTTT
- | TRBJ2-3 | - | TRBV4-1 | CASSPSIGSTDTQYF | TGCGCCAGCAGCCCATCCATTGGTAGCACAGATACGCAGTATTTT
- | TRBJ2-5 | - | TRBV11-1 | CASSSTRDLEETQYF | TGTGCCAGCAGCTCTACTAGGGACTTAGAAGAGACCCAGTACTTC
- | TRBJ2-3 | - | TRBV7-9 | CASSPPLTDTQYF | TGTGCCAGCAGCCCCCCGTTAACAGATACGCAGTATTTT
- | TRBJ2-2 | - | TRBV7-9 | CASIGTLNTGELFF | TGTGCCAGCATAGGGACATTGAACACCGGGGAGCTGTTTTTT
- | TRBJ2-7 | - | TRBV19 | CASRSSGSSYEQYF | TGTGCCAGTAGATCTTCGGGATCCTCCTACGAGCAGTACTTC
TRBD1 | TRBJ1-2 | - | TRBV20-1 | CSAHPGQLNYGYTF | TGCAGTGCTCATCCGGGACAGTTAAACTATGGCTACACCTTC
TRBD1 | TRBJ2-5 | - | TRBV7-9 | CASSARMTGGKTQYF | TGTGCCAGCAGCGCGCGCATGACAGGGGGCAAGACCCAGTACTTC
- | TRBJ1-1 | - | TRBV12-3/TRBV12-4 | CATGGAEAFF | TGTGCCACGGGGGGGGCTGAAGCTTTCTTT